This is a list of T cell receptor beta chains from one sample in a study of T cell changes during pregnancy in multiple sclerosis. Libraries were prepared by immunoSEQ multiplex PCR; TCRdb keeps only in-frame clonotypes and omits some of them. The sample lists tens of thousands of clones; 89% were seen once. Sequenced here: CD4+ T cells from peripheral blood mononuclear cells, sampled in the first trimester of pregnancy. The receptors come from a female donor with multiple sclerosis, enrolled in a pregnancy study. Each CDR3 is given with its conserved first and last residue. Each record gives: clone size, D gene, J gene, V gene, CDR3 protein, CDR3 DNA. The D gene is left open where the match is weak. Size tells how often a clone was seen (once, few, many) or the class of an expanded clone, and some rows leave it out.

>NA|NA|TRBJ2-1|TRBV5-1
CASSLQGRDNEQFF
TGCGCCAGCAGCTTACAGGGTCGGGACAATGAGCAGTTCTTC
>NA|NA|TRBJ1-1|TRBV4-1
CASSQDRTGLNTEAFF
TGCGCCAGCAGCCAAGATCGAACAGGGTTGAACACTGAAGCTTTCTTT
>NA|NA|TRBJ2-7|TRBV5-1
CASSIQRTASSYEQYF
TGCGCCAGCAGTATCCAGCGGACAGCTTCCTCCTACGAGCAGTACTTC
>NA|TRBD1|TRBJ1-6|TRBV6-6
CASRDRRGRTNSPLHF
TGTGCCAGCAGAGACCGCAGGGGGCGAACAAATTCACCCCTCCACTTT
>few|NA|TRBJ1-5|TRBV6-1
CASRMDRDQPQHF
TGTGCCAGCAGGATGGACAGAGATCAGCCCCAGCATTTT
>NA|NA|TRBJ1-2|TRBV7-6
CASSPQPTGSFYGYTF
TGTGCCAGCAGCCCCCAACCTACAGGGTCCTTCTATGGCTACACCTTC
>NA|TRBD1|TRBJ1-1|TRBV19
CASSILLTGEAFF
TGTGCCAGTAGTATTCTGTTGACAGGGGAAGCTTTCTTT
>NA|NA|TRBJ1-1|TRBV29-1
CSVRNTEAFF
TGCAGCGTGCGGAACACTGAAGCTTTCTTT
>NA|TRBD1|TRBJ2-7|TRBV7-9
CASSSNAGQGNDEQYF
TGTGCCAGCAGCTCTAATGCGGGACAGGGTAATGACGAGCAGTACTTC
>NA|NA|TRBJ2-2|TRBV11-2
CASSPGGTSGELFF
TGTGCCAGCAGCCCAGGGGGGACTAGCGGGGAGCTGTTTTTT
>NA|TRBD2|TRBJ2-7|TRBV6-5
CASSSTSGRYEQYF
TGTGCCAGCAGCTCGACTAGCGGGAGGTACGAGCAGTACTTC
>NA|TRBD2|TRBJ2-7|TRBV19
CASTPSGKGYYEQYF
TGTGCCAGTACTCCAAGCGGGAAAGGGTACTACGAGCAGTACTTC
>NA|TRBD2|TRBJ2-5|TRBV7-2
CASSLVSSASGRRETQYF
TGTGCCAGCAGCTTAGTGAGTTCGGCTAGCGGGAGAAGGGAGACCCAGTACTTC
>NA|NA|TRBJ2-1|TRBV7-9
CASSSRGGLGGGTYNEQFF
TGTGCCAGCAGCTCAAGAGGGGGGTTGGGAGGGGGGACCTACAATGAGCAGTTCTTC
>few|TRBD1|TRBJ1-1|TRBV30
CAWAPQGDTEAFF
TGTGCCTGGGCCCCACAGGGGGACACTGAAGCTTTCTTT
>NA|NA|TRBJ2-2|TRBV30
CAWYRGLGTGELFF
TGTGCCTGGTACCGAGGTCTGGGCACCGGGGAGCTGTTTTTT
>NA|NA|TRBJ2-7|TRBV27
CASKKDRQGGYNYEQYF
TGTGCCAGCAAGAAGGACAGGCAAGGGGGGTACAACTACGAGCAGTACTTC
>NA|TRBD2|TRBJ2-7|TRBV6-6
CASSYSRGANEQYF
TGTGCCAGCAGTTACTCGCGGGGGGCCAACGAGCAGTACTTC
>NA|NA|TRBJ1-5|TRBV30
CAWSKKRDNQPQHF
TGTGCCTGGAGTAAGAAGAGGGACAATCAGCCCCAGCATTTT